This TCR beta chain was obtained from a study of T cell responses to AZD1222 COVID-19 vaccine. Study-wide findings and caveats: Sampling that yielded the repertoires occurred only after the peak T cell response.

This CDR3 is 13 amino acids long. The V end was cut by 2 bases, the J end by 8 bases, with 10 bases between. The method was immunoSEQ multiplex PCR; TCRdb's version includes in-frame clones alone and lacks a portion of them. The sample carries fewer than 110,000 clones, around 91% recorded once. With regard to this clone: The antigen is unknown.

This rearrangement joins TRBV12-3 or TRBV12-4 to TRBJ1-3; no definite D call. This sequence was found in an adult in good health. Sequencing used peripheral blood, obtained on day 0 of AZD1222 vaccination. CDR3 protein: CASSLNVLDTIYF. In DNA form, the CDR3 reads TGTGCCAGCAGTTTAAATGTTTTAGACACCATATATTTT.